The clone carrying this T cell receptor (beta chain) was observed a few times. The antigen is not known. The junction shows a germline mismatch at one end, possibly a read error. These data are taken from a study of T cells after yellow fever vaccination. Study-level findings and limits: Though weaker, the secondary response peaked faster, on day 5 versus 15. The CD4 and CD8 compartments had a small share of their clonotypes in common. Detected again after the booster were most primary-vaccination clones, at 95% to 97% CD4 and 88% CD8.

5'RACE template switching produced TCR cDNA carrying a universal primer site and UMIs. From the 5' RACE reads, TCRdb called clonotypes with MiXCR, one entry per CDR3 protein. The table includes 450,000 to 600,000 distinct CDR3 sequences, roughly 14% detected once. Source: PBMCs, taken on the day of the yellow fever booster vaccination. The clonotype was recovered from a man aged 25-40 years who received the YFV17D yellow fever vaccine.

CDR3 bases: TGTGCCAGCAGCCTAGCTCTGCCGGGGTTGTACGAGCAGTACTTC. It specifies CASSLALPGLYEQYF. This chain uses TRBV7-8 with TRBJ2-7; a weak D match, TRBD2 (5 bases). Germline V CDR1 and CDR2: SGHVS, FQNEAQ. The CDR3 is 15 residues long.